The clone carrying this T cell receptor beta chain came up a few times. The antigen is undetermined. A universal primer site and UMIs were added as TCR cDNA was made by 5'RACE template switching. TCRdb fed the 5' RACE reads into MiXCR, producing one record per CDR3 protein. The profile covers some 320,000 distinct CDR3 sequences, with 8.5% to 10% appearing a single time and around 3.5% taken by the ten largest. The entry originates in a study of T cells after yellow fever vaccination. Study-wide findings and caveats: A secondary response was less intense yet reached its peak sooner, at day 5 versus 15. The appearance of a small share of clonotypes in both CD4 and CD8 compartments was observed. There was a possibility that FACS-sorted repertoires contained abundant clonotypes contaminating from the bulk population.

Unmatched junction bases numbered 8, after V lost 6 bases and J lost 0 bases. From germline, CDR1 is SGHRS and CDR2 YFSETQ. CDR3 length: 15 residues. Sequences were derived from CD4+ T cells sorted from PBMCs, sampled 5 days after the yellow fever booster vaccination. This clonotype was obtained from a young man who received the YFV17D yellow fever vaccine. The V call is TRBV5-1, the J call TRBJ2-7, with 8 positions matching TRBD1. The CDR3 bases are TGCGCCAGCACCTCACGGACAGGGAGCTCCTACGAGCAGTACTTC. Protein product: CASTSRTGSSYEQYF.